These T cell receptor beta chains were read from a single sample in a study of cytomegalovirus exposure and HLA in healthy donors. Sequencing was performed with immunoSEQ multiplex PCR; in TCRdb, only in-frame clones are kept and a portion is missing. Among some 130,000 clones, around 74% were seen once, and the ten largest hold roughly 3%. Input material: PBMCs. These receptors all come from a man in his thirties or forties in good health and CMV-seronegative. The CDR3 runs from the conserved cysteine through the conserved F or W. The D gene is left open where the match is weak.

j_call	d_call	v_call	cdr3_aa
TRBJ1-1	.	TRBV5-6	CASSLGLEAFF
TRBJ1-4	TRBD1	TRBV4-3	CASSHPGGGQAVNEKLFF
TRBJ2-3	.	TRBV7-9	CASSSSQTPDTQYF
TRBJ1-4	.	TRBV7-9	CASSRGQWEKLFF
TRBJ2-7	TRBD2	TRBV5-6	CASSQTSGNYEQYF
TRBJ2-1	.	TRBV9	CAAHATGTPDNEQFF
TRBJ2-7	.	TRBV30	CAWSNSGYEQYF
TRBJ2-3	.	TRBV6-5	CASSSGATDTQYF
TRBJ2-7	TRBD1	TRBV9	CASSLGQGARYEQYF
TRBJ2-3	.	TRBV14	CASSQDRGLGDTQYF
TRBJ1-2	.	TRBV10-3	CAISVEPEYGYTF
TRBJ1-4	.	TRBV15	CATSRDPTGNEKLFF
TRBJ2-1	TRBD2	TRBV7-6	CASSLGTSGGYNEQFF
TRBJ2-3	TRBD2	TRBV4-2	CASSQGGLAGGRDTQYF
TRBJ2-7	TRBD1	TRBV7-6	CASSSTGQTYEQYF
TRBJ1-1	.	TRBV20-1	CSATVNTEAFF
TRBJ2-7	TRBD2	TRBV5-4	CASGGLADYEQYF
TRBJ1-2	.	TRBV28	CASSTSQGRRGYTF
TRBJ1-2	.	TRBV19	CASSRSNGANYGYTF
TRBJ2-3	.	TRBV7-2	CASSPRQYTDTQYF
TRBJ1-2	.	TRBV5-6	CASSTRTENNYGYTF
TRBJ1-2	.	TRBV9	CASSVVGGNDGYTF
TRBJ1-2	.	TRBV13	CASSLGPGDRVGYTF
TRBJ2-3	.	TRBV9	CASSVVPRTDTQYF
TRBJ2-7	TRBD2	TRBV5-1	CASSSRPGGNYEQYF
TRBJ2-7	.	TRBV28	CASEDRFGYEQYF
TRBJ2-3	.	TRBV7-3	CASSSSYVTDTQYF
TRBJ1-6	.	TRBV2	CASSETAGRSPLHF
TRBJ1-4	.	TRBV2	CASRTPVEKLFF
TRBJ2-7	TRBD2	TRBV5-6	CASSLDLGRAVYEQYF
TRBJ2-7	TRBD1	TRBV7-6	CASSLGDRAGEQYF
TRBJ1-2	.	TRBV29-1	CSGGTSNYGYTF
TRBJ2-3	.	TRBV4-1	CASSQESSAYTQYF
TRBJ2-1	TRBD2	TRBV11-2	CASLPGTSGFYNEQFF
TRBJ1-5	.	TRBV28	CASSEQYRALWPQHF
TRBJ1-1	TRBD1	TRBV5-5	CASSWVQGAKAFF
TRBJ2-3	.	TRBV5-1	CASSPEGALGTQYF
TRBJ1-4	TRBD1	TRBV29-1	CSDLRFRTGCVEDEKLFF
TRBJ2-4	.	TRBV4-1	CASSQDRTTLAKNIQYF
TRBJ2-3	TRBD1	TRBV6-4	CASSDGTGGTDTQYF
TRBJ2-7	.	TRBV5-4	CASSLETASSEQYF
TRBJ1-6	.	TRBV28	CASIRSVGGAAPLHF
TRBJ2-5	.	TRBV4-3	CASSQGLGKETQYF
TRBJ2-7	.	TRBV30	CAWSLGREQYF
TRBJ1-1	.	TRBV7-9	CASSLMGGDTEAFF
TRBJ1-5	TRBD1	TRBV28	CASSDREEPQHF
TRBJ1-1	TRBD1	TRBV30	CAWGTGGTEAFF
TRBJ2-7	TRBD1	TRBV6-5	CASSYSRDRGYEQYF
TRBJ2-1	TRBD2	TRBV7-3	CASSLTGEGDEQFF
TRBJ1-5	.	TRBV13	CASSLSNQPQHF
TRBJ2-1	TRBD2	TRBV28	CASSLPGTSMSNEQFF
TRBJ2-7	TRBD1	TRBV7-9	CASSPETGVNEQYF
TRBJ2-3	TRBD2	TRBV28	CASSAPTSGSTDTQYF